These 28 T cell receptor beta chains share one sample of origin, sequenced in a study of shared clonotypes between healthy human individuals. This table comes from immunoSEQ multiplex PCR, and its TCRdb copy is limited to in-frame clones, with some not included. The table includes approximately 2.5 million clones, under 95% detected once. The sequenced sample was naive CD4+ T cells from PBMCs. Subset here: CD45RA+ positively selected. These receptors all come from a man aged 18 to 35 in good health. Some clones in this sample may be carry-over from other donors' samples.

The chain recombines TRBV28 with TRBJ1-5, with 9 bases identical to TRBD1. V trimming: 6 bases; J trimming: 7 bases; junction bases outside the gene matches: 10. The germline V gene has CDR1 MDHEN and CDR2 SYDVKM. The CDR3 is made up of 15 amino acids. In DNA form, the CDR3 reads TGTGCCAGCAGAACCGGACAGGGGATCGAACAGCCCCAGCATTTT. Its translation: CASRTGQGIEQPQHF. Looking up the rest from reference TRBV28 and TRBJ1-5 gives the full variable domain: DVKVTQSSRYLVKRTGEKVFLECVQDMDHENMFWYRQDPGLGLRLIYFSYDVKMKEKGDIPEGYSVSREKKERFSLILESASTNQTSMYLCASRTGQGIEQPQHFGDGTRLSIL.

Of note for this clone: Additional DNA sequences in this sample encode the identical CDR3. The chain joins TRBV6-5 to TRBJ2-3; D not resolved. V was clipped by 0 bases and J by 3 bases, with 10 bases between them. The germline V gene has CDR1 MNHEY and CDR2 SVGAGI. CDR3 length equals 15 residues. The CDR3 coding sequence is TGTGCCAGCAGTTACTCGGGTCGAGTAACAGATACGCAGTATTTT. Protein product: CASSYSGRVTDTQYF.

In its sample, this clone was seen a few times. This sample includes further DNA sequences coding for the same CDR3. This chain links TRBV18 with TRBJ2-3, with D uncertain. In germline, CDR1 is KGHSH, CDR2 LQKENI. Trimming took off 6 bases at V and 3 bases at J, with 4 bases between the two ends. The CDR3 is 11 residues long. The CDR3 DNA reads TGTGCCAGCTCGCCGACAGATACGCAGTATTTT. Residues: CASSPTDTQYF.

V usage is TRBV19 and J usage is TRBJ2-7; 14 nucleotides align to TRBD2. Germline CDR1 reads LNHDA; CDR2 reads SQIVND (reference sequence). The CDR3 runs to 18 residues. V was pared by 6 bases and J by 3 bases, with 13 bases of the junction left unmatched. The CDR3 DNA reads as TGTGCCAGTAGCCGAGGAACCGGGACTAGCGGGAGACACTACGAGCAGTACTTC. This gives the protein CASSRGTGTSGRHYEQYF. The full variable domain, in which reference TRBV19 and TRBJ2-7 provide the parts outside the CDR3, is DGGITQSPKYLFRKEGQNVTLSCEQNLNHDAMYWYRQDPGQGLRLIYYSQIVNDFQKGDIAEGYSVSREKKESFPLTVTSAQKNPTAFYLCASSRGTGTSGRHYEQYFGPGTRLTVT.

The gene calls are TRBV7-3 and TRBJ2-7; no firm D call. The CDR3 has 14 amino acids. V was clipped by 2 bases and J by 2 bases, with 10 bases between them. In germline, CDR1 is SGHTA, CDR2 FQGTGA. The CDR3 loop reads CASSLEPGPYEQYF. CDR3 DNA: TGTGCCAGCAGCTTAGAACCCGGCCCCTACGAGCAGTACTTC.

CDR3 sequence (DNA): TGCGCCAGCAGCCTCCTCCCCCGGGCTAGCGGGAGGGCGGACGGGGAGCTGTTTTTT. It specifies CASSLLPRASGRADGELFF. The chain uses TRBV4-3 and TRBJ2-2; TRBD2 agrees at 12 bases. The CDR3 length is 19 residues. V was pared by 4 bases and J by 7 bases, with 16 bases of the junction left unmatched. Germline lookup yields CDR1 LGHNA and CDR2 YSLEER.

The gene calls are TRBV2 and TRBJ1-3; 8 nucleotides match TRBD1. V gave up 6 bases and J gave up 1 base; unmatched junction bases: 8. The CDR3 is 16 amino acids. Germline V gene data show CDR1 as SNHLY and CDR2 as FYNNEI. The CDR3 nucleotides read TGTGCCAGCAGGGCCGGACAGGGAAGGTCTGGAAACACCATATATTTT. Protein: CASRAGQGRSGNTIYF.

The chain links TRBV12-5 to TRBJ2-7, with TRBD1 matching over 10 bases. CDR3 size: 14 residues. In germline, CDR1 is LGHNT, CDR2 FRNRAP. With 4 bases clipped from V and 5 bases from J, the junction kept 5 bases outside the gene matches. CDR3 in amino acids: CASGSGQGFNEQYF. For the CDR3, the DNA is TGTGCTAGTGGTTCGGGACAGGGGTTCAACGAGCAGTACTTC.

CDR3 region: CASSMSVTYEQYF. DNA for the CDR3: TGTGCCAGTAGTATGTCCGTTACCTACGAGCAGTACTTC. The V call is TRBV19, the J call TRBJ2-7; the D is unclear. The ends were cut back, 3 bases at V and 2 bases at J, with 8 bases in the middle. The germline CDR1 and CDR2 sequences are LNHDA and SQIVND (reference sequence). The CDR3 has 13 residues.

As for this clone: Other DNA sequences in this specimen translate into the identical CDR3. The gene calls are TRBV28 and TRBJ1-4; 9 bases align to TRBD1. Unmatched junction bases numbered 7, after V lost 6 bases and J lost 8 bases. The CDR3 has 14 residues. CDR1 is MDHEN, CDR2 SYDVKM, per germline. CDR3 protein: CASSRDRVGEKLFF. The CDR3 nucleotides read TGTGCCAGCAGCCGGGACAGGGTTGGGGAAAAACTGTTTTTT.

V usage is TRBV5-1 and J usage is TRBJ2-7; 12 positions match TRBD2. Germline-derived CDR1 and CDR2 are SGHRS and YFSETQ. The CDR3 is 17 residues long. V trimming: 4 bases; J trimming: 6 bases; junction bases outside the gene matches: 14. The CDR3 here is CASSIGLAGSLGGEQYF. The CDR3 bases are TGCGCCAGCAGCATAGGACTAGCGGGATCACTAGGGGGCGAGCAGTACTTC.

The chain links TRBV19 to TRBJ2-7, with TRBD1 matching over 7 bases. CDR1 is LNHDA, CDR2 SQIVND, per germline (reference sequence). Unmatched junction bases numbered 6, after V lost 2 bases and J lost 5 bases. CDR3 length: 14 residues. CDR3 bases: TGTGCCAGTAGTATACTGGGACAGATCGACGAGCAGTACTTC. Its translation: CASSILGQIDEQYF.

The CDR3, as DNA: TGTGCCAGCAGCTTGGCAGGGACCAATCAGCCCCAGCATTTT. Protein: CASSLAGTNQPQHF. The chain carries TRBV5-4 and TRBJ1-5, with D maybe TRBD1 (5 bases). Germline V lookup: CDR1 SGHNT, CDR2 YYREEE (reference sequence). V dropped 0 bases and J dropped 3 bases, with 7 bases sitting between them. This CDR3 is 14 amino acids long.

CDR3 DNA sequence: TGTGCCAGCAGCGGGTTTAAAGGGACTAGCGGGGACTTCACAGATACGCAGTATTTT. The encoded protein is CASSGFKGTSGDFTDTQYF. This chain joins TRBV7-9 and TRBJ2-3; TRBD2 aligns across 13 bases. Germline loops: CDR1 SEHNR, CDR2 FQNEAQ (reference sequence). J gave up 2 bases and V 5 bases, and 13 bases lay outside the gene matches. This CDR3 spans 19 amino acids.

The J gene is TRBJ2-1, the V gene TRBV4-1; the match to TRBD2 covers 7 bases. From germline, CDR1 is MGHRA and CDR2 YSYEKL. This CDR3 spans 16 amino acids. V lost 0 bases to trimming and J lost 4 bases; unmatched junction nucleotides: 6. The CDR3 nucleotides read TGCGCCAGCAGCCAAGATTCCAGCGGGACTTACAATGAGCAGTTCTTC. Protein sequence: CASSQDSSGTYNEQFF.

The rearrangement links TRBV6-1 to TRBJ2-5, with D perhaps matching TRBD1 or TRBD2 (6 bases each). Germline V CDR1 and CDR2: MNHNS, SASEGT. V was pared by 8 bases and J by 4 bases, with 14 bases between. This CDR3 comprises 13 residues. In nucleotides, the CDR3 is TGTGCCAGCGCCAAGGGGGGTGGAGAGACCCAGTACTTC. Translation gives CASAKGGGETQYF.

This rearrangement joins TRBV25-1 to TRBJ1-5; TRBD1 matches at 7 bases. CDR3 length equals 15 residues. The V and J ends lost 4 bases and 7 bases, in that order; junction bases with no gene match: 10. Germline CDR1 and CDR2: MGHDK and SYGVNS. CDR3 in DNA: TGTGCCAGCAGTGGTCAGGGGGGCCCGTACCAGCCCCAGCATTTT. Protein sequence: CASSGQGGPYQPQHF.

The chain employs TRBV2 and TRBJ1-1; possible D gene TRBD1, 5 bases. The CDR3 loop spans 13 amino acids. Germline CDR1 reads SNHLY; CDR2 reads FYNNEI. V was pared by 6 bases and J by 4 bases, with 12 bases between. Here the CDR3 DNA reads TGTGCCAGCAGGGTCACCCAGGGCACTGAAGCTTTCTTT. Amino acids: CASRVTQGTEAFF.

The chain employs TRBV2 and TRBJ2-5; D possibly corresponds to TRBD2 (6 bases). The DNA matches TRBJ2-7 better at its end, which makes the J call doubtful. This CDR3 region has 12 residues. Germline-derived CDR1 and CDR2 are SNHLY and FYNNEI. This chain's CDR3 is CASMEEGYEQYF. In nucleotides, the CDR3 is TGTGCCAGCATGGAGGAGGGCTACGAGCAGTACTTC.

The gene calls are TRBV6-6 and TRBJ1-1, with a possible D match to TRBD1 (5 bases). V was pared by 5 bases and J by 6 bases, with 13 bases between. CDR3 length: 13 amino acids. Germline V gene lookup returns CDR1 MNHNY and CDR2 SVGAGI (reference sequence). The CDR3 region has the DNA TGTGCCAGCAGTCCGAGGTCGGGGGCTGAAGCTTTCTTT. This encodes CASSPRSGAEAFF.

This chain joins TRBV5-1 and TRBJ2-5; D might be TRBD2 (6 bases). V was trimmed by 4 bases and J by 2 bases, leaving 15 bases between them. Looked up from germline, CDR1 is SGHRS and CDR2 is YFSETQ. CDR3 length: 15 residues. The CDR3 DNA follows: TGCGCCAGCAGCCGGGGAGGCGAAAATCAAGAGACCCAGTACTTC. Its protein product is CASSRGGENQETQYF.

The J gene is TRBJ1-4, the V gene TRBV28, with D tentatively TRBD1 (5 bases). The CDR3 is 15 residues long. With 7 bases removed from V and 7 bases from J, the gap between germline ends came to 19 bases. Germline lookup yields CDR1 MDHEN and CDR2 SYDVKM. The DNA of the CDR3 is TGTGCCAGCATTCGGGGGACTAAGAGGGGTGAAAAACTGTTTTTT. The encoded protein is CASIRGTKRGEKLFF.

The V gene is TRBV5-4, the J gene TRBJ2-7; D is uncertain. From germline, CDR1 is SGHNT and CDR2 YYREEE (reference sequence). V was cut by 5 bases and J by 3 bases, with 18 bases left in between. This CDR3 is built from 15 residues. CDR3 amino acids: CASRSGSDGLYEQYF. CDR3 DNA sequence: TGTGCCAGCAGATCTGGCTCGGACGGCCTCTACGAGCAGTACTTC.

The rearrangement links TRBV27 to TRBJ1-1; no firm D call. The CDR3 runs to 13 residues. The V gene lost 2 bases and the J gene lost 3 bases, with 7 bases spanning the gap. Germline V gives CDR1 MNHEY, CDR2 SMNVEV (reference sequence). CDR3 in DNA: TGTGCCAGCAGTTTAGGACTAGACACTGAAGCTTTCTTT. Translation gives CASSLGLDTEAFF.

The genes are TRBV28 and TRBJ2-1, with a tentative D call TRBD2 (5 bases). Germline V gene lookup returns CDR1 MDHEN and CDR2 SYDVKM. Trimming shortened V by 5 bases and J by 4 bases, and 12 bases separated the two germline ends. This CDR3 has 14 amino acids. CDR3 region: CASSPGSPYNEQFF. The CDR3 nucleotides are TGTGCCAGCAGTCCGGGGTCCCCTTACAATGAGCAGTTCTTC. The whole variable domain, remainder taken from reference TRBV28 and TRBJ2-1, is DVKVTQSSRYLVKRTGEKVFLECVQDMDHENMFWYRQDPGLGLRLIYFSYDVKMKEKGDIPEGYSVSREKKERFSLILESASTNQTSMYLCASSPGSPYNEQFFGPGTRLTVL.

The chain carries TRBV6-6 and TRBJ1-1; D unresolved. The CDR3 consists of 16 residues. The V gene lost 2 bases and the J gene lost 1 base, with 14 bases spanning the gap. Per the germline V gene, CDR1 is MNHNY and CDR2 is SVGAGI (reference sequence). The CDR3 DNA is TGTGCCAGCAGTTACCCCCTCCCAGCGGGGAACACTGAAGCTTTCTTT. This encodes CASSYPLPAGNTEAFF.

The V gene is TRBV30, the J gene TRBJ1-6; D is unresolved. Trimming took off 2 bases at V and 6 bases at J, with 14 bases between the two ends. The CDR3 extends over 15 amino acids. Germline CDR1 and CDR2: GTSNPN and SVGIG (reference sequence). CDR3 residues: CAWSRWEASNSPLHF. The CDR3 bases are TGTGCCTGGAGTAGATGGGAGGCCAGTAATTCACCCCTCCACTTT. The variable domain in full, completed from reference TRBV30 and TRBJ1-6, reads SQTIHQWPATLVQPVGSPLSLECTVEGTSNPNLYWYRQAAGRGLQLLFYSVGIGQISSEVPQNLSASRPQDRQFILSSKKLLLSDSGFYLCAWSRWEASNSPLHFGNGTRLTVT.

This CDR3 reads CASSQEGRGRQQDTQYF. CDR3 DNA sequence: TGTGCCAGCAGCCAAGAAGGGAGAGGCCGGCAGCAGGATACGCAGTATTTT. V is TRBV14 and J is TRBJ2-3; D possibly corresponds to TRBD2 (5 bases). The V gene lost 0 bases and the J gene lost 6 bases, with 19 bases spanning the gap. Germline V gives CDR1 SGHDN, CDR2 FVKESK. The CDR3 loop spans 17 amino acids. Full variable domain (remainder filled in from reference TRBV14 and TRBJ2-3): EAGVTQFPSHSVIEKGQTVTLRCDPISGHDNLYWYRRVMGKEIKFLLHFVKESKQDESGMPNNRFLAERTGGTYSTLKVQPAELEDSGVYFCASSQEGRGRQQDTQYFGPGTRLTVL.